This T cell receptor beta chain was recovered during a study of T cells in Graves' hyperthyroidism and ophthalmopathy (dated by TCRdb to between 2018 and 2020). About the study as a whole: Peripheral blood samples were taken at initial diagnosis, before any treatment was given. Once sampling was done, hyperthyroidism patients were given methimazole at a starting dose of 30 mg daily, whereas ophthalmopathy patients were given high-dose intravenous methylprednisolone. Whether ophthalmopathy could be predicted prospectively was tested in an independent validation cohort made up of under 20 hyperthyroidism patients plus 17 patients who later progressed to ophthalmopathy. A discovery cohort of about a hundred patients, 43 with Graves' ophthalmopathy and approximately 60 with stable Graves' hyperthyroidism, was used to find distinguishing TCR V-J signatures. The 85 to 100 discovery patients were divided at random into training and test sets in a 7:3 ratio. In about 6 Graves' hyperthyroidism patients, the study also compared T-cell repertoires from thyroid tissue with T-cell repertoires from blood. TCR Vbeta CDR3 sequencing of fewer than 150 peripheral blood samples (under 45 ophthalmopathy, around 80 hyperthyroidism and approximately 17 progressor patients) is reported in the paper. Study-wide conclusions, independent of this receptor: A model built on a 13 V-J signature distinguished ophthalmopathy from stable hyperthyroidism, reaching roughly 88% sensitivity and about 81% specificity in cross-validation and 80%/75% in testing. Sample size was not statistically predetermined, and blinding of investigators to group allocation was not performed. In validation, progression to ophthalmopathy was predicted by the model with around 70% sensitivity and under 85% specificity, a median of about 6.4 months before onset. Blood samples also contained most of the expanded thyroid clonotypes (frequency above 0.001), which suggests that blood repertoires may reflect thyroid immune responses.

The TCR beta CDR3 regions were amplified from RNA transcripts. The first round of RT-PCR for the TCR CDR3 was performed with the HTBI primer set and the Qiagen OneStep RT-PCR kit. A second multiplex PCR round built the libraries, followed by size selection and purification. Sequencing of the libraries was done on an Illumina HiSeq2000 using paired-end 100 bp reads. In the paper's pipeline: SOAPnuke was used to process the raw data, removing reads that contained adapters or uncalled bases, had a mean Phred below 15, or lacked an exact match to the constant primer or identifier. High-quality paired reads were merged with COPE v1.2.5, and unique nucleotide sequences were defined as clonotypes. Clonotypes were aligned to IMGT TRBV, TRBD and TRBJ reference segments using MiTCR v1.1. Only V-J combinations with frequency above 0.0001, covering about 99% of repertoires, were analysed. The TCS score was defined as the ratio of F50 (clonal expansion) to E x V (chaos), calculated using BLOSUM62-based TCRdist between CDR3 peptides within each V-J. Welch's t-statistics and random forest reduced approximately 520 V-J features to 13, which were used in a naive Bayes classifier (R e1071). Using fastp trimming at Q25 and MiXCR clonotype assembly, TCRdb reanalyzed the public sequencing data and kept in-frame beta chains. Each entry is one CDR3 protein sequence, shown with its most common DNA and genes. TCRdb, rather than the study authors, made the V and J calls. The sample data list a few hundred thousand distinct CDR3 sequences, and around 14% of these were observed just once. The top ten clones comprise 12% to 15% of the sample.

Stable Graves' hyperthyroidism was defined as no progression to ophthalmopathy during 18 months of follow-up. Hyperthyroidism patients were newly diagnosed, with disease duration under 2 months, and aged 18 to 65 years. Patients with uncontrolled infections, other autoimmune diseases, pregnancy or lactation were excluded. Diagnoses were established on the basis of clinical symptoms, serum thyroxine and TRAb, thyroid ultrasound, and orbital computed tomography. PBMCs were isolated from approximately 10 ml of fresh peripheral blood by Ficoll-Paque density gradient centrifugation. Total RNA was extracted with Trizol reagent, and quality was checked on an Agilent 2100 Bioanalyzer. CDR1 and CDR2 were assigned from the germline V gene (reference sequence) as LNHDA and SQIVND. There are 14 amino acids in the CDR3, from cysteine to phenylalanine inclusive. Of all the DNA, just the CDR3 is kept, 42 bases in frame from base 1. V gives up 3 bases and J gives up 2 bases, and the segment between their germline ends measures 10 bases.

A remark on this clonotype: Its antigen remains undetermined. No base-level quality is on record; no much larger clone is a single base apart.

This TCR came from a woman aged 18-29 years with Graves' hyperthyroidism. The chain employs TRBV19 and TRBJ1-2; the D gene is unclear. The specimen sequenced was blood. Read as DNA, the sequence is TGTGCCAGTAGTATTCTGGCGGCGAACTATGGCTACACCTTC. This codes for CASSILAANYGYTF. With the portions outside the CDR3 filled from the reference TRBV19 and TRBJ1-2 genes, the complete variable region becomes DGGITQSPKYLFRKEGQNVTLSCEQNLNHDAMYWYRQDPGQGLRLIYYSQIVNDFQKGDIAEGYSVSREKKESFPLTVTSAQKNPTAFYLCASSILAANYGYTFGSGTRLTVV.